This TCR beta chain originates from a study of glioma-infiltrating T cells. Notes on the study in general: Tissue-blood divergence was below expectation in non-neoplastic patients, above in gliomas. Only very few CDR3 sequences appeared in both tissue and blood. Shared blood CDR3 signature motifs marked patients with low tissue-blood divergence.

Using RNA template, CDR3s of TCR alpha and beta were amplified with iRepertoire arm-PCR. Input was 100-400 ng of tissue mRNA or PBMC total RNA. One entry per CDR3 protein, called by TCRdb with MiXCR from the multiplex PCR reads. The sample carries a few hundred thousand distinct CDR3 sequences, less than 50% recorded once. The CDR3 loop spans 15 amino acids. Germline-derived CDR1 and CDR2 are MNHNS and SASEGT. For this clonotype: Its antigen remains unknown. A clone one base away is much larger, so this may be a read error.

The sequenced material came from glioma tissue, nonneoplastic brain tissue, or PBMCs (not recorded which). The receptor was derived from a human donor with low-grade glioma or glioblastoma, undergoing nonglioma brain surgery, or in good health (not recorded which). The V gene is TRBV6-1, the J gene TRBJ2-7; 10 nucleotides match TRBD1. The CDR3 spells CASSLTGGASYELYF. DNA for the CDR3: TGTGCCAGCAGTTTGACAGGGGGCGCATCCTACGAGCTGTACTTC.